Listed below are T cell receptor beta chains from one sample, sequenced in a study of blood T cell repertoires in COVID-19. Sequencing used immunoSEQ multiplex PCR; TCRdb keeps in-frame clones, though not all of them. The table records nearly 350,000 clones, around nine tenths of them present only once. Sequencing was performed on peripheral blood. These receptors were collected from a woman aged 18-29 years who had recovered from COVID-19. The CDR3 runs from the conserved cysteine through the conserved F or W.

>TRBJ2-3|TRBV7-2
CASSARDYPWGDTQYF
>TRBJ2-3|TRBV6-5
CASSYSINSRVDTQYF
>TRBJ1-6|TRBV6-5
CASRPGQNYNSPLHF
>TRBJ2-3|TRBV3-1/TRBV3-2
CASSRNPGGTSYVDTQYF
>TRBJ1-2|TRBV6-1
CASSERTVRGYTF
>TRBJ2-1|TRBV5-4
CASSWDRGAGEQFF
>TRBJ2-5|TRBV3-1/TRBV3-2
CASSQTTSGLQETQYF
>TRBJ1-2|TRBV5-1
CASSRAPDREDGYTF
>TRBJ1-5|TRBV7-2
CASSVRGGDQPQHF
>TRBJ1-1|TRBV9
CASSPLGGASEAFF
>TRBJ1-1|TRBV12-3/TRBV12-4
CASSFTWSTEAFF
>TRBJ2-1|TRBV29-1
CSVEDRGRYNEQFF